Following are 27 T cell receptor beta chains from one sample sequenced in a study of CD8 T cells in Susac syndrome. RNA, at about 0.5 to 1 ug, was reverse transcribed with random hexamers. In TCRdb, the immunoSEQ multiplex PCR reads were re-called with MiXCR into one record per CDR3 protein. Of fewer than 150,000 distinct CDR3 sequences in the sample, around 94% were seen once. Sequenced sample: CD8+ T cells from PBMCs. The receptors shown here come from a human donor in good health.

The CDR3 DNA reads as TGTGCCAGTAACGAAGGGGCTGAAGCTTTCTTT. Amino acids: CASNEGAEAFF. The chain carries TRBV19 and TRBJ1-1; D perhaps matches TRBD1 (5 bases). Germline lookup yields CDR1 LNHDA and CDR2 SQIVND (reference sequence). Trimming removed 7 bases from V and 6 bases from J, with 9 bases in between. The CDR3 is 11 amino acids.

This clonotype was counted once. V and J are TRBV7-9 and TRBJ1-1; 8 bases are a match to TRBD1. The germline CDR1 and CDR2 sequences are SEHNR and FQNEAQ (reference sequence). V lost 5 bases, J lost 6 bases, and 14 bases stayed unmatched. The CDR3 runs to 16 residues. The CDR3 DNA follows: TGTGCCAGCAGCCCCAGACAGGGGCCTAGAGTCTCTGAAGCTTTCTTT. It codes for CASSPRQGPRVSEAFF.

The chain carries TRBV7-9 and TRBJ1-1; unclear D gene. Germline V gene lookup returns CDR1 SEHNR and CDR2 FQNEAQ (reference sequence). The CDR3 contains 13 residues. The germline V and J ends were trimmed by 5 bases and 6 bases, with 13 bases remaining between them. The chain's CDR3 is CASSDFSVAEAFF. The CDR3 bases are TGTGCCAGCAGCGACTTTAGCGTGGCTGAAGCTTTCTTT.

The gene calls are TRBV5-4 and TRBJ2-7; D is perhaps TRBD2 (6 bases). V shed 0 bases and J shed 2 bases, with 12 bases lying between them. CDR3 length: 15 amino acids. Germline CDR1 and CDR2: SGHNT and YYREEE (reference sequence). The DNA for the CDR3 is TGTGCCAGCAGCTTGGGACTAGGTACTACCTACGAGCAGTACTTC. Amino acids: CASSLGLGTTYEQYF.

CDR3 DNA sequence: TGTGCCAGCAGCCAAGAGGCGCCCTACAATGAGCAGTTCTTC. Translated: CASSQEAPYNEQFF. The chain links TRBV3-1 to TRBJ2-1; D is unresolved. Germline V gene lookup returns CDR1 LGHDT and CDR2 YNNKEL (reference sequence). With 0 bases removed from V and 2 bases from J, the gap between germline ends came to 5 bases. The CDR3 covers 14 residues.

The V gene is TRBV30, the J gene TRBJ2-6; D is unresolved. CDR1 and CDR2 from the germline V gene are GTSNPN and SVGIG (reference sequence). V lost 8 bases, J lost 0 bases, and 11 bases lay in between. This CDR3 contains 14 residues. The CDR3 nucleotides are TGTGCCGGTCTTGTACCCTCTGGGGCCAACGTCCTGACTTTC. Encoded protein: CAGLVPSGANVLTF. The full variable domain, completed using reference TRBV30 and TRBJ2-6, is SQTIHQWPATLVQPVGSPLSLECTVEGTSNPNLYWYRQAAGRGLQLLFYSVGIGQISSEVPQNLSASRPQDRQFILSSKKLLLSDSGFYLCAGLVPSGANVLTFGAGSRLTVL.

V gene TRBV20-1 combines with J gene TRBJ2-7, with D unclear. The CDR3 consists of 12 residues. The germline V gene encodes CDR1 DFQATT and CDR2 SNEGSKA (reference sequence). Deletions cut 6 bases from V and 3 bases from J, with 12 bases between. The CDR3 here is CSARRAVYEQYF. CDR3 coding DNA: TGCAGTGCCCGCCGGGCCGTCTACGAGCAGTACTTC.

This chain links TRBV28 with TRBJ2-1; the match to TRBD2 covers 7 bases. CDR3 length: 14 amino acids. Trimming at V came to 8 bases and at J to 2 bases, leaving 6 bases not matched to a gene. CDR1 and CDR2 from the germline V gene are MDHEN and SYDVKM. CDR3: CASVRGSPYNEQFF. The DNA for the CDR3 is TGTGCCAGCGTGCGCGGGAGCCCCTACAATGAGCAGTTCTTC.

The rearrangement uses TRBV27 and TRBJ2-1; 7 bases are shared with TRBD1. The CDR3 extends over 15 amino acids. Germline CDR1 is MNHEY and CDR2 is SMNVEV (reference sequence). Trimming at V came to 5 bases and at J to 3 bases, leaving 7 bases not matched to a gene. CDR3 loop: CASSPDRLGYNEQFF. The CDR3 DNA sequence: TGTGCCAGCAGTCCGGACAGGCTGGGCTACAATGAGCAGTTCTTC.

This chain links TRBV15 with TRBJ2-1; perhaps D is TRBD1 or TRBD2 (5 bases each). V was shortened by 2 bases and J by 9 bases, with 11 bases between the two germline ends. The CDR3 runs 13 residues. Germline-derived CDR1 and CDR2 are LNHNV and YYDKDF (reference sequence). The CDR3 bases are TGTGCCACCAGCAGAAATCGGGGCATTGAGCAGTTCTTC. It is translated as CATSRNRGIEQFF.

The chain links TRBV5-4 to TRBJ1-1, with TRBD1 identical over 7 bases. The CDR3 loop spans 13 amino acids. The ends lost 0 bases at V and 10 bases at J; junction bases unmatched: 6. Germline V gene lookup returns CDR1 SGHNT and CDR2 YYREEE (reference sequence). The CDR3 spells CASSLERTGLAFF. The CDR3 nucleotides read TGTGCCAGCAGCTTGGAAAGGACAGGACTAGCTTTCTTT.

The gene calls are TRBV7-9 and TRBJ2-7; D uncertain. Germline V gene sequence: CDR1 SEHNR, CDR2 FQNEAQ (reference sequence). The CDR3 runs to 12 residues. V was clipped by 5 bases and J by 6 bases, with 11 bases between them. Here the CDR3 reads CASSHGLAEQYF. The CDR3 region has the DNA TGTGCCAGCAGCCACGGTCTGGCCGAGCAGTACTTC.

The V and J genes are TRBV29-1 and TRBJ1-1; TRBD1 is a possible D gene (5 bases). The CDR3 is made up of 13 amino acids. V shed 2 bases and J shed 1 base, with 8 bases lying between them. CDR1 and CDR2 from the germline V gene are SQVTM and ANQGSEA. The CDR3 region has the DNA TGCAGCGTTGAAACAGGAGGGAACACTGAAGCTTTCTTT. Protein: CSVETGGNTEAFF.

This clonotype was observed a handful of times. The chain joins TRBV7-8 to TRBJ2-7; D is uncertain. Trimming pared 1 base from V and 3 bases from J, leaving 7 bases between. In germline, CDR1 is SGHVS, CDR2 FQNEAQ. This CDR3 contains 13 residues. The CDR3 sequence is CASSLGQIYEQYF. The CDR3 DNA reads TGTGCCAGCAGCTTAGGGCAGATCTACGAGCAGTACTTC.

The chain is built from TRBV4-1 and TRBJ2-5; D possibly corresponds to TRBD1 (6 bases). Germline V gene lookup returns CDR1 MGHRA and CDR2 YSYEKL. This CDR3 spans 15 amino acids. Trimming removed 0 bases from V and 1 base from J, with 9 bases in between. CDR3 in amino acids: CASSQDGGSQETQYF. Written as DNA, the CDR3 is TGCGCCAGCAGCCAAGATGGGGGCAGCCAAGAGACCCAGTACTTC.

In this sample, this clonotype turned up once. The chain carries TRBV28 and TRBJ1-5; tentatively, D is TRBD1 (6 bases). The germline gives CDR1 MDHEN, CDR2 SYDVKM. The CDR3 has 13 residues. Trimming removed 4 bases at V and 7 bases at J, with 11 bases between. The CDR3 DNA reads as TGTGCCAGCAGTTACAGGGTTGGCCAGCCCCAGCATTTT. Translated, it gives CASSYRVGQPQHF.

V usage is TRBV27 and J usage is TRBJ2-3; the D is unclear. V was trimmed by 4 bases and J by 4 bases, leaving 12 bases between them. The CDR3 extends over 14 amino acids. Germline V lookup: CDR1 MNHEY, CDR2 SMNVEV (reference sequence). The chain's CDR3 is CASSWATSSDTQYF. CDR3 nucleotide sequence: TGTGCCAGCAGTTGGGCGACATCATCAGATACGCAGTATTTT.

The rearrangement links TRBV29-1 to TRBJ2-2; TRBD2 matches at 8 bases. V dropped 6 bases and J dropped 3; count of bases not matched to a gene: 3. The CDR3 extends over 13 amino acids. Germline CDR1 reads SQVTM; CDR2 reads ANQGSEA. CDR3 in amino acids: CSVAGGDTGELFF. DNA of the CDR3: TGCAGCGTGGCGGGGGGTGACACCGGGGAGCTGTTTTTT.

The J gene is TRBJ2-1, the V gene TRBV9; TRBD2 agrees at 11 bases. This CDR3 has 15 residues. V was clipped by 0 bases and J by 7 bases; unmatched bases: 3. Germline-derived CDR1 and CDR2 are SGDLS and YYNGEE. CDR3 sequence: CASSVAGTSGNEQFF. In DNA, the CDR3 is TGTGCCAGCAGCGTAGCCGGGACTAGCGGTAATGAGCAGTTCTTC.

This chain connects TRBV20-1 to TRBJ1-3; 11 bases are a match to TRBD1. V dropped 0 bases and J dropped 4; count of bases not matched to a gene: 2. This CDR3 spans 15 amino acids. The germline V gene encodes CDR1 DFQATT and CDR2 SNEGSKA (reference sequence). The CDR3: CSARDRDRGGNTIYF. CDR3 nucleotides: TGCAGTGCTAGAGACCGGGACAGGGGGGGAAACACCATATATTTT.

V usage is TRBV2 and J usage is TRBJ1-5; D call uncertain. The germline V gene has CDR1 SNHLY and CDR2 FYNNEI. CDR3 length: 13 amino acids. V lost 4 bases and J 0 bases, leaving 4 bases between the germline ends. The CDR3 loop is CASSGYSNQPQHF. For the CDR3, the DNA is TGTGCCAGCAGTGGGTATAGCAATCAGCCCCAGCATTTT.

The CDR3 DNA follows: TGTGCCTGGAGTGTACACTTGGCAGAAGGTCAGCCCCAGCATTTT. Translating it yields CAWSVHLAEGQPQHF. This sequence joins TRBV30 and TRBJ1-5; D call uncertain. The germline CDR1 and CDR2 sequences are GTSNPN and SVGIG (reference sequence). Trimming left V 0 bases short and J 6 bases short, with 15 bases between. The length of the CDR3 is 15 residues.

V gene TRBV27 combines with J gene TRBJ2-3; D is possibly TRBD1 or TRBD2 (6 bases each). This CDR3 spans 15 amino acids. Germline CDR1 reads MNHEY; CDR2 reads SMNVEV (reference sequence). V lost 2 bases, J lost 5 bases, and 14 bases lay in between. The chain's CDR3 is CASSLQGSAGDTQYF. In DNA, the CDR3 is TGTGCCAGCAGTTTACAGGGGTCAGCGGGAGATACGCAGTATTTT.

The V and J genes are TRBV14 and TRBJ2-1; D might be TRBD2 (5 bases). This CDR3 region has 17 residues. Trimming removed 2 bases from V and 2 bases from J, with 16 bases in between. CDR1 is SGHDN and CDR2 is FVKESK in the germline V gene. CDR3 sequence reads: CASSQWPGLGAYNEQFF. In DNA form, the CDR3 reads TGTGCCAGCAGCCAATGGCCCGGACTCGGGGCCTACAATGAGCAGTTCTTC.

The genes are TRBV3-1 and TRBJ2-7; the D gene is possibly TRBD2 (6 bases). Trimming removed 0 bases from V and 5 bases from J, with 17 bases in between. CDR1 is LGHDT and CDR2 is YNNKEL in the germline V gene (reference sequence). This CDR3 has 16 amino acids. The CDR3 DNA sequence: TGTGCCAGCAGCCAAGAATACGGACTACCCGCGGACGAGCAGTACTTC. This sequence encodes CASSQEYGLPADEQYF.

The chain recombines TRBV9 with TRBJ1-2, with a possible D match to TRBD1 (6 bases). CDR1 and CDR2 from the germline V gene are SGDLS and YYNGEE. The CDR3 loop spans 14 amino acids. The V end was cut by 10 bases, the J end by 1 base, with 17 bases between. The CDR3 reads CASSLRTDNYGYTF. In DNA, the CDR3 is TGTGCCTCCTCTCTCCGGACAGATAACTATGGCTACACCTTC.

The chain carries TRBV7-3 and TRBJ2-1; weak D call: TRBD2 (6 bases). The CDR3 loop spans 13 amino acids. The V end lost 4 bases, the J end lost 8 bases, and 12 bases lay between the germline ends. CDR1 SGHTA and CDR2 FQGTGA come from the germline V gene. Here the CDR3 DNA reads TGTGCCAGCAGCTCCGGAGGGCCCGATGAGCAGTTCTTC. Its translation is CASSSGGPDEQFF.